Following are 4 T cell receptor beta chains from one sample sequenced in a study of control samples from healthy donors and cancer patients. Clones were sequenced by immunoSEQ multiplex PCR, and TCRdb holds only the in-frame ones, with some missing. The sample holds about 110,000 clones, roughly four fifths seen once. Sequenced sample: blood. Receptors originate from a man in his late teens or twenties in good health.

J is TRBJ2-3 and V is TRBV19; D ambiguous. This CDR3 spans 14 amino acids. The germline gives CDR1 LNHDA, CDR2 SQIVND (reference sequence). Between the trimmed V and J ends, which lost 7 bases and 0 bases, there was a span of 11 bases. The CDR3 bases are TGTGCCAGTAAGGCTTACTTAAGCACAGATACGCAGTATTTT. Amino acid sequence: CASKAYLSTDTQYF. The complete variable domain, with remaining parts taken from reference TRBV19 and TRBJ2-3, reads DGGITQSPKYLFRKEGQNVTLSCEQNLNHDAMYWYRQDPGQGLRLIYYSQIVNDFQKGDIAEGYSVSREKKESFPLTVTSAQKNPTAFYLCASKAYLSTDTQYFGPGTRLTVL.

The CDR3 DNA sequence: TGTGCCTGGAGTGTAGGGATAAATCAGCCCCAGCATTTT. As protein: CAWSVGINQPQHF. The rearrangement joins TRBV30 to TRBJ1-5, with D uncertain. V was shortened by 0 bases and J by 4 bases, with 7 bases between the two germline ends. The germline CDR1 and CDR2 sequences are GTSNPN and SVGIG (reference sequence). This CDR3 contains 13 residues.

CDR3 DNA: TGTGCCAGCAGTGAAGCTGGGACAGGGGGCGAGAATTCACCCCTCCACTTT. This sequence encodes CASSEAGTGGENSPLHF. This chain links TRBV6-1 with TRBJ1-6; TRBD1 aligns across 12 bases. Germline V gene lookup returns CDR1 MNHNS and CDR2 SASEGT. V lost 0 bases to trimming and J lost 7 bases; unmatched junction nucleotides: 4. The CDR3 is 17 amino acids.

The chain recombines TRBV6-6 with TRBJ2-3; 8 bases agree with TRBD2. The CDR3 sequence is 18 residues long. V lost 5 bases and J lost 5; bases outside the gene matches: 18. Germline-derived CDR1 and CDR2 are MNHNY and SVGAGI (reference sequence). The CDR3 here is CASSQYHGRAGERDTQYF. The CDR3, as DNA: TGTGCCAGCAGTCAATACCATGGGAGAGCGGGGGAGCGAGATACGCAGTATTTT.